This T cell receptor beta chain was captured in a study of metastatic and nonmetastatic thyroid tumors. About the research overall: It was across blood and tumor or nodule tissue from malignant and benign thyroid patients that repertoires were compared.

General study points: It was reported that TCR beta diversity was significantly higher in malignant thyroid tumors than benign nodules, in blood and tumor.

Authors' methods: The study built a papillary thyroid cancer distant-metastasis classifier from CDR3 differences across clinicopathological groups. TCRdb re-processed the PCR reads through MiXCR. Clone size and V and J calls follow TCRdb, not the original study. This table holds around 70,000 clones, less than 20% found once. This clone was detected many times. Antigen specificity is unknown. None of the patients had undergone any treatment ahead of thyroid surgery. Germline V lookup: CDR1 MNHEY, CDR2 SVGAGI. CDR3 length: 16 residues. Trimming cost V 0 bases and J 6 bases; bases outside gene matches: 7.

Sequencing was performed on blood. The receptor's source is a female donor with papillary thyroid cancer or a benign thyroid nodule (not recorded which). Some clones in this sample may be carry-over from other donors' samples. This chain connects TRBV6-5 to TRBJ2-2; 7 bases are a match to TRBD1. CDR3 amino acids: CASSYSTGFNAGELFF. In DNA form, the CDR3 reads TGTGCCAGCAGTTACTCGACAGGGTTCAATGCCGGGGAGCTGTTTTTT.